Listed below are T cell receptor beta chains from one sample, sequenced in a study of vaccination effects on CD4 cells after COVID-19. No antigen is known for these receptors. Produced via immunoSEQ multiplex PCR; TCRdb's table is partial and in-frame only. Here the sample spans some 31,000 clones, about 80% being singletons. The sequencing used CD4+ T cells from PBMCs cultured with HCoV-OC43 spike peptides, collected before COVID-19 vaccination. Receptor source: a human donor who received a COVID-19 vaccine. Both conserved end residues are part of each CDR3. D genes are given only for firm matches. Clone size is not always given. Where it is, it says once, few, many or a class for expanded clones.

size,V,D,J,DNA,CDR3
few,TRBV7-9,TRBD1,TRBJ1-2,TGTGCCAGCAGCAAGGACAGGGCGGGTGGCTACACCTTC,CASSKDRAGGYTF
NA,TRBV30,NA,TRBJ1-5,TGTGCCTGGAGTATTGGGGGCCATAGCAATCAGCCCCAGCATTTT,CAWSIGGHSNQPQHF
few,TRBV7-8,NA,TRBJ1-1,TGTGCCAGCAGCTTAGTTGGGGCGGCGAACACTGAAGCTTTCTTT,CASSLVGAANTEAFF
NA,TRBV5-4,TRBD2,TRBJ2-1,TGTGCCAGCAGCTTGCAGGCTAGCGGGAGAAATGAGCAGTTCTTC,CASSLQASGRNEQFF
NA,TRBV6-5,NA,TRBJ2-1,TGTGCCAGCAGTTTAAGGGGGGGAGAGCAGTTCTTC,CASSLRGGEQFF
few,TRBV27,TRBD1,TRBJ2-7,TGTGCCAGCAGTTTATCGGGACAGGGAGCCTTCTACGAGCAGTACTTC,CASSLSGQGAFYEQYF
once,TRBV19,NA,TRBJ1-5,TGTGCCAGTAGCCCGAATCAGCGGGGGTTTCAGCCCCAGCATTTT,CASSPNQRGFQPQHF
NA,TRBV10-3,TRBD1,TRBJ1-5,TGTGCCATCAGGGGGGAGACAGGGCATCAGCCCCAGCATTTT,CAIRGETGHQPQHF
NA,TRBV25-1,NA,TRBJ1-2,TGTGCCAGCAGGCCCACTTCCAGTGGGGGCAACTATGGCTACACCTTC,CASRPTSSGGNYGYTF
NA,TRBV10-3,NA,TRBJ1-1,TGTGCCATCACCGAGGCTGGCGCGGAGGTCGAAGCTTTCTTT,CAITEAGAEVEAFF
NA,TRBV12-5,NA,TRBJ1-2,TGTGCTAGTGGGCTCCTAGGGGGGGTAGCCGGCTACACCTTC,CASGLLGGVAGYTF
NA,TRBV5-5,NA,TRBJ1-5,TGTGCCAGCAGCTTGTCTAGTTTTCAGCCCCAGCATTTT,CASSLSSFQPQHF
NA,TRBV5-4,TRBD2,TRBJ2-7,TGTGCCAGCAGCCGTGACCCTAGCGGGGGGGCTTCCTACGAGCAGTACTTC,CASSRDPSGGASYEQYF
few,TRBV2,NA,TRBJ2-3,TGTGCCAGCAAAATGGGCGGGACCGGAAACACAGATACGCAGTATTTT,CASKMGGTGNTDTQYF
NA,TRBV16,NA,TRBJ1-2,TGTGCCAGCAGCCTTTGGACAGCTAACTATGGCTACACCTTC,CASSLWTANYGYTF
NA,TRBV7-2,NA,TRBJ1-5,TGTGCCAGCAGCCACACAGGGAACAATCAGCCCCAGCATTTT,CASSHTGNNQPQHF
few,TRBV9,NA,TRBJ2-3,TGTGCCAGCAGCGTAGGAGTAGCGAGCAGCACAGATACGCAGTATTTT,CASSVGVASSTDTQYF
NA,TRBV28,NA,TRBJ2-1,TGTGCCAGCACCGTTGGAGGGTCTTACTACAATGAGCAGTTCTTC,CASTVGGSYYNEQFF
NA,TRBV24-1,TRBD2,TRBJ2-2,TGTGCCACCAGTTTAGCGGGGGCCGGGGAGCTGTTTTTT,CATSLAGAGELFF
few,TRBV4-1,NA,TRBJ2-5,TGCGCCAGCAGCCAAGTTCAAGGGACCCAGTACTTC,CASSQVQGTQYF
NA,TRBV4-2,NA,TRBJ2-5,TGTGCCAGCAGCCAAGATTGGGCGGGTGATGAGACCCAGTACTTC,CASSQDWAGDETQYF
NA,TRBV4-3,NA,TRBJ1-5,TGCGCCAGCAGTCGAGAGCTAAGCAATCAGCCCCAGCATTTT,CASSRELSNQPQHF
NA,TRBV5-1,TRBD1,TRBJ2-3,TGCGCCAGCAGCGAGATCTCAGGGGGTGGCACAGATACGCAGTATTTT,CASSEISGGGTDTQYF
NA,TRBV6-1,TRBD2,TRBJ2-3,TGTGCCAGCAGTGAACTGCCAGCGGGGCGCTTCGATACGCAGTATTTT,CASSELPAGRFDTQYF
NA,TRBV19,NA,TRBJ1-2,TGTGCCAGTAGTATCCCCGGCAAGGCCGCTTATGGCTACACCTTC,CASSIPGKAAYGYTF
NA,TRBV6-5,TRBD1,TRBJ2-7,TGTGCCAGCAGTTCGGGACAGGGCGCCTACGAGCAGTACTTC,CASSSGQGAYEQYF
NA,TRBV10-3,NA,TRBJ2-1,TGTGCCATCAGTGAGGACGGAAGCTACAATGAGCAGTTCTTC,CAISEDGSYNEQFF
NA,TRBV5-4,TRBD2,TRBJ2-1,TGTGCCAGCAGCCCCGGGACTAGCGGTCTCTCCTACAATGAGCAGTTCTTC,CASSPGTSGLSYNEQFF
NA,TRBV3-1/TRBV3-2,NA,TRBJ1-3,TGTGCCAGCAGCCAAGATAGGGTCAGGGGAGCAAACACCATATATTTT,CASSQDRVRGANTIYF
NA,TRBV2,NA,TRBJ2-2,TGTGCCAGCAGTGAAGAAGGCTGGACCGGGGAGCTGTTTTTT,CASSEEGWTGELFF
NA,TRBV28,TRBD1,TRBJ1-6,TGTGCCAGCAGTCTATCCCTGGGACAGGTTACACCCCTCCACTTT,CASSLSLGQVTPLHF
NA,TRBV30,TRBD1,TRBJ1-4,TGTGCCTGGACCCAACCCAGGGGGGGCAGGTTGACTAATGAAAAACTGTTTTTT,CAWTQPRGGRLTNEKLFF
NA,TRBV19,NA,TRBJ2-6,TGTGCCAGTAGTATGAAGGGGGCCAACGTCCTGACTTTC,CASSMKGANVLTF
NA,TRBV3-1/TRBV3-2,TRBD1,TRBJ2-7,TGTGCCACCACCAACCAGGGGGCGTTCGAGCAGTACTTC,CATTNQGAFEQYF
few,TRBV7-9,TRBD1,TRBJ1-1,TGTGCCAGCAGCTCAGACGACAGGGGAGCTTTCTTT,CASSSDDRGAFF
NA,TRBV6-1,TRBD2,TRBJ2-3,TGTGCCAGCAGTGATGGGCGGGGGGGATTCACAGATACGCAGTATTTT,CASSDGRGGFTDTQYF